The 25 T cell receptor beta chains below all came from one sample that was sequenced in a study of early T cells in non-severe SARS-CoV-2 infection. TCRdb re-derived calls from the 5' RACE reads in MiXCR, one entry per CDR3 protein. This sample has tens of thousands of distinct CDR3 sequences, with 10% to 15% found just once. The material sequenced was whole blood, taken at baseline. The receptors originated from an adult who was a healthcare worker with PCR-confirmed SARS-CoV-2 infection or an uninfected control (not recorded which).

This clonotype was seen a few times. The V and J genes are TRBV11-2 and TRBJ2-2; D not resolved. CDR3 length: 13 amino acids. The ends were cut back, 5 bases at V and 6 bases at J, with 10 bases in the middle. Germline lookup yields CDR1 SGHAT and CDR2 FQNNGV. The CDR3 protein is CASSPYRAGELFF. The CDR3 DNA follows: TGTGCCAGCAGCCCATATCGTGCCGGGGAGCTGTTTTTT.

This clonotype was seen a handful of times. The chain joins TRBV7-6 to TRBJ1-1; D call uncertain. CDR3 length equals 15 residues. Germline lookup yields CDR1 SGHVS and CDR2 FNYEAQ. Trimming shortened V by 1 base and J by 6 bases, and 15 bases separated the two germline ends. Here the CDR3 reads CASSLEDGPVSEAFF. The CDR3 coding sequence is TGTGCCAGCAGCTTAGAGGACGGACCCGTCTCTGAAGCTTTCTTT.

This chain joins TRBV29-1 and TRBJ1-1; D not certain. Between the trimmed V and J ends, which lost 7 bases and 4 bases, there was a span of 16 bases. The CDR3 spans 13 residues. The germline V gene encodes CDR1 SQVTM and CDR2 ANQGSEA. The CDR3 nucleotides are TGCAGCGCCGAGATACGGGAGGGCACTGAAGCTTTCTTT. Encoded protein: CSAEIREGTEAFF.

A few counts support this clonotype. The V and J genes are TRBV3-1 and TRBJ2-1; 11 bases are a match to TRBD2. Germline V gives CDR1 LGHDT, CDR2 YNNKEL (reference sequence). This CDR3 spans 15 amino acids. The trim removed 0 bases at V and 7 bases at J, leaving 2 bases unmatched. This CDR3 is CASSQDLAGGNEQFF. Here the CDR3 DNA reads TGTGCCAGCAGCCAAGATTTAGCGGGAGGGAATGAGCAGTTCTTC.

The chain recombines TRBV2 with TRBJ2-5; D is ambiguous. CDR1 and CDR2 (germline): SNHLY, FYNNEI. V was clipped by 6 bases and J by 1 base, with 12 bases between them. The CDR3 is 14 amino acids. The chain's CDR3 is CASRDPSSQETQYF. The DNA of the CDR3 is TGTGCCAGCAGGGACCCGTCGAGCCAAGAGACCCAGTACTTC.

This clonotype has a handful of counts. The chain couples TRBV19 to TRBJ1-2, with 11 nucleotides matching TRBD1. The CDR3 totals 14 residues. Trimming at V came to 6 bases and at J to 6 bases, leaving 6 bases not matched to a gene. Germline V gene data show CDR1 as LNHDA and CDR2 as SQIVND (reference sequence). CDR3: CASSRGQGGHGYTF. The CDR3 DNA sequence: TGTGCCAGTAGCCGGGGACAGGGGGGTCATGGCTACACCTTC.

This clonotype showed up many times. The chain is built from TRBV5-1 and TRBJ2-3; perhaps TRBD2 as D (5 bases). Germline V gene data show CDR1 as SGHRS and CDR2 as YFSETQ. Deletions cut 4 bases from V and 0 bases from J, with 12 bases between. CDR3 length: 15 amino acids. CDR3 residues: CASSPVRASTDTQYF. CDR3 sequence (DNA): TGCGCCAGCAGCCCCGTGCGGGCTAGCACAGATACGCAGTATTTT.

The chain carries TRBV4-1 and TRBJ2-7; D tentatively reads TRBD1 or TRBD2 (5 bases each). This CDR3 contains 15 residues. V was cut by 0 bases and J by 6 bases, with 15 bases left in between. Germline CDR1 is MGHRA and CDR2 is YSYEKL. CDR3 nucleotide sequence: TGCGCCAGCAGCCAAGATGAGGGGTCCAATTCCGAGCAGTACTTC. It yields the protein CASSQDEGSNSEQYF.

This clonotype was seen a few times. The rearrangement joins TRBV7-3 to TRBJ2-1; TRBD2 aligns across 9 bases. The CDR3 is 14 residues long. J lost 4 bases, V lost 6 bases, and 4 bases had no gene match. Germline CDR1 is SGHTA and CDR2 is FQGTGA. This CDR3 is CASSKAGGYNEQFF. In DNA, the CDR3 is TGTGCCAGCAGTAAGGCGGGAGGGTACAATGAGCAGTTCTTC.

By frequency in the sample, this clonotype is medium-sized. The gene calls are TRBV5-1 and TRBJ2-1; D is unclear. V lost 4 bases, J lost 0 bases, and 8 bases lay in between. Germline CDR1 is SGHRS and CDR2 is YFSETQ. This CDR3 is built from 14 residues. This CDR3 is CASSPYSSYNEQFF. For the CDR3, the DNA is TGCGCCAGCAGCCCGTATAGCTCCTACAATGAGCAGTTCTTC.

This clonotype was detected ten times or more. This rearrangement joins TRBV7-2 to TRBJ2-3; 12 nucleotides line up with TRBD1. CDR1 is SGHTA and CDR2 is FQGNSA in the germline V gene. The V segment lost 5 bases and the J segment 4 bases; nucleotides outside the gene matches: 4. The CDR3 runs to 15 residues. The CDR3 sequence: CASSPGQGAADTQYF. CDR3 coding DNA: TGTGCCAGCAGCCCGGGACAGGGGGCGGCAGATACGCAGTATTTT. Using reference TRBV7-2 and TRBJ2-3 for the parts outside the CDR3, the full variable domain is GAGVSQSPSNKVTEKGKDVELRCDPISGHTALYWYRQSLGQGLEFLIYFQGNSAPDKSGLPSDRFSAERTGGSVSTLTIQRTQQEDSAVYLCASSPGQGAADTQYFGPGTRLTVL.

This clonotype was recorded a few times. The V call is TRBV27, the J call TRBJ1-1; a possible D gene is TRBD1 (5 bases). The CDR3 sequence is 14 residues long. Trimming took off 6 bases at V and 6 bases at J, with 17 bases between the two ends. Germline CDR1 reads MNHEY; CDR2 reads SMNVEV (reference sequence). This CDR3 reads CASRGQGEAAEAFF. CDR3 coding DNA: TGTGCCAGCAGGGGTCAGGGAGAGGCCGCTGAAGCTTTCTTT.

The rearrangement uses TRBV4-2 and TRBJ2-3; 10 nucleotides agree with TRBD2. The CDR3 is made up of 18 amino acids. Germline V CDR1 and CDR2: LGHNA, YNFKEQ. The trim removed 4 bases at V and 4 bases at J, leaving 14 bases unmatched. The CDR3 is CASSLRTSGLSGADTQYF. The CDR3 DNA follows: TGTGCCAGCAGCCTACGGACTAGCGGCTTATCAGGGGCAGATACGCAGTATTTT.

This clonotype showed up just a few times. The gene calls are TRBV20-1 and TRBJ2-3; 7 nucleotides match TRBD2. The CDR3 extends over 16 amino acids. Trimming cost V 4 bases and J 2 bases; bases outside gene matches: 12. CDR1 and CDR2 (germline): DFQATT, SNEGSKA (reference sequence). CDR3: CSATYPALADTDTQYF. The CDR3 DNA sequence: TGCAGTGCTACATACCCGGCGCTAGCGGACACAGATACGCAGTATTTT.

In this sample, this clonotype turned up many times. The V gene is TRBV4-2, the J gene TRBJ1-6; D not certain. Germline loops: CDR1 LGHNA, CDR2 YNFKEQ. CDR3 length equals 13 residues. Trimming took off 1 base at V and 7 bases at J, with 5 bases between the two ends. CDR3 in amino acids: CASSQVGNSPLHF. The CDR3, as DNA: TGTGCCAGCAGCCAAGTCGGGAATTCACCCCTCCACTTT.

This clonotype was observed many times. This chain connects TRBV6-1 to TRBJ2-2; D is unresolved. The CDR3 runs 15 residues. V lost 2 bases and J lost 0, with 7 bases in between. Germline CDR1 is MNHNS and CDR2 is SASEGT. DNA for the CDR3: TGTGCCAGCAGTGAAAGACTTACGAACACCGGGGAGCTGTTTTTT. Amino acid sequence: CASSERLTNTGELFF.

This clonotype showed up just a few times. J is TRBJ1-5 and V is TRBV12-3 or TRBV12-4; D is uncertain. V lost 6 bases and J 5 bases, leaving 8 bases between the germline ends. The CDR3 has 12 residues. Here the CDR3 DNA reads TGTGCCAGCAGCGCCCGTGATCAGCCCCAGCATTTT. It yields the protein CASSARDQPQHF.

In DNA form, the CDR3 reads TGTGCCAGCAGCCCCGCCGGGAGCGGGAGGGACAATGAGCAGTTCTTC. Its protein is CASSPAGSGRDNEQFF. This chain uses TRBV4-2 with TRBJ2-1; TRBD2 aligns across 10 bases. Germline loops: CDR1 LGHNA, CDR2 YNFKEQ. J lost 5 bases, V lost 4 bases, and 8 bases had no gene match. The CDR3 runs 16 residues.

The table lists this clonotype with a few counts. The chain carries TRBV15 and TRBJ2-6, with TRBD2 as a possible D gene (5 bases). From germline, CDR1 is LNHNV and CDR2 YYDKDF (reference sequence). V was cut by 0 bases and J by 0 bases, with 9 bases left in between. CDR3 length: 17 amino acids. CDR3 in DNA: TGTGCCACCAGCAGAGATGGGGAGTCCTCTGGGGCCAACGTCCTGACTTTC. Residues: CATSRDGESSGANVLTF.

This clonotype was recorded a few times. V and J are TRBV18 and TRBJ2-1, with 8 bases fitting TRBD2. Germline trimming cut 3 bases from V and 2 bases from J; bases unmatched to any gene: 6. There are 16 residues in the CDR3. From germline, CDR1 is KGHSH and CDR2 LQKENI. DNA of the CDR3: TGTGCCAGCTCACCTTTGACTAGCGCAACCTACAATGAGCAGTTCTTC. It yields the protein CASSPLTSATYNEQFF.

The table lists this clonotype with a few counts. The CDR3 bases are TGTGCCAGCAGTATTTCATGGACCCAAGAGACCCAGTACTTC. This encodes CASSISWTQETQYF. The chain carries TRBV6-5 and TRBJ2-5; unclear D gene. V lost 5 bases, J lost 1 base, and 11 bases lay in between. Germline V lookup: CDR1 MNHEY, CDR2 SVGAGI. The CDR3 spans 14 residues.

Many counts were recorded for this clonotype. This sequence joins TRBV2 and TRBJ2-1, with D hard to call. Germline V gives CDR1 SNHLY, CDR2 FYNNEI. This CDR3 region has 13 residues. V lost 7 bases and J lost 8, with 15 bases in between. Here the CDR3 reads CASTFDKPHEQFF. CDR3 bases: TGTGCCAGCACCTTTGACAAGCCCCATGAGCAGTTCTTC.

This clonotype was counted between two and nine times. The rearrangement joins TRBV9 to TRBJ2-1, with D possibly TRBD2 on 5 matching bases. Germline CDR1 SGDLS, CDR2 YYNGEE. V lost 4 bases, J lost 7 bases, and 9 bases lay in between. The CDR3 extends over 12 amino acids. CDR3 protein: CASSWSGNEQFF. The CDR3 DNA is TGTGCCAGCAGCTGGTCGGGAAATGAGCAGTTCTTC. The entire variable domain, with the rest obtained from reference TRBV9 and TRBJ2-1, is as follows: DSGVTQTPKHLITATGQRVTLRCSPRSGDLSVYWYQQSLDQGLQFLIQYYNGEERAKGNILERFSAQQFPDLHSELNLSSLELGDSALYFCASSWSGNEQFFGPGTRLTVL.

J is TRBJ1-5 and V is TRBV5-6; the match to TRBD1 covers 7 bases. The CDR3 is made up of 17 amino acids. The germline CDR1 and CDR2 sequences are SGHDT and YYEEEE. With 0 bases clipped from V and 0 bases from J, the junction kept 6 bases outside the gene matches. CDR3 sequence reads: CASSLAWDRDSNQPQHF. CDR3 in DNA: TGTGCCAGCAGCTTGGCCTGGGACAGAGATAGCAATCAGCCCCAGCATTTT.

The rearrangement joins TRBV28 to TRBJ1-2; 8 bases match TRBD1. This CDR3 comprises 15 residues. The V segment lost 6 bases and the J segment 8 bases; nucleotides outside the gene matches: 14. Germline V CDR1 and CDR2: MDHEN, SYDVKM. CDR3 sequence reads: CASSGEGQAFWGYTF. The DNA for the CDR3 is TGTGCCAGCAGCGGTGAGGGACAGGCGTTTTGGGGCTACACCTTC.